This T cell receptor beta chain was documented in a study of blood T cell repertoires in COVID-19. Sequencing used immunoSEQ multiplex PCR; TCRdb keeps in-frame clones, though not all of them. The sample has almost 500,000 clones, about 88% seen once. Germline V gene sequence: CDR1 LGHDT, CDR2 YNNKEL (reference sequence). V gave up 5 bases and J gave up 4 bases; unmatched junction bases: 8. CDR3 length: 14 residues. The chain is built from TRBV3-1 (or the pseudogene TRBV3-2) and TRBJ2-7, with 7 positions matching TRBD2. The sample comprised PBMCs or T cells enriched from blood (not recorded which). The sequence was obtained from a woman between 55 and 75 years old who had recovered from COVID-19. The CDR3 reads CASSKTVGGYEQYV. In DNA, the CDR3 is TGTGCCAGCAGCAAGACAGTGGGGGGGTACGAGCAGTACGTC.